The 31 T cell receptor beta chains below all came from one sample that was sequenced in a study of Ad26.COV2.S vaccination and SARS-CoV-2 variants. As for treatment: roughly 19 received Ad26.COV2.S at low or high dose, single or two shots; 5 received placebo; per-sample allocation not given. The samples were gathered on day 63 after the first injection of vaccine or placebo. The repertoire was sequenced with immunoSEQ multiplex PCR; TCRdb's copy has only in-frame clones and lacks some. This table holds some 250,000 clones, around nine tenths found once. The specimen comprised peripheral blood, sampled in a trial of Ad26.COV2.S vaccine versus placebo. The receptors here all came from a person aged 18-65 years who received the Ad26.COV2.S COVID-19 vaccine or a placebo.

This chain joins TRBV21-1 and TRBJ2-3; the table calls TRBD1, which could not be checked here. TRBV21-1 represents a pseudogene. The CDR3 has 17 residues. The CDR3 coding sequence is TGTGCCAGCAAAAGAAGACAGCGAAATATAAGCACAGATACGCAGTATTTT. This sequence encodes CASKRRQRNISTDTQYF.

The CDR3 sequence is CASSLVAVAGAQETQYF. The CDR3 DNA is TGTGCCAGCAGCCTAGTGGCGGTAGCGGGGGCCCAAGAGACCCAGTACTTC. V and J are TRBV7-2 and TRBJ2-5; 9 nucleotides align to TRBD2. Germline V CDR1 and CDR2: SGHTA, FQGNSA. The CDR3 totals 17 residues. Trimming took 5 bases from V and 1 from J; bases not matched to a gene: 11.

The chain joins TRBV20-1 to TRBJ1-2; 7 positions agree with TRBD1. Germline CDR1 is DFQATT and CDR2 is SNEGSKA (reference sequence). There are 14 residues in the CDR3. V gave up 3 bases and J gave up 0 bases; unmatched junction bases: 4. The CDR3 coding sequence is TGCAGTGCTAGTGGGACAGACACTAACTATGGCTACACCTTC. Its translation: CSASGTDTNYGYTF.

The chain carries TRBV6-5 and TRBJ1-1; 8 bases are shared with TRBD1. The J segment lost 9 bases and the V segment lost 9 bases, leaving 18 bases of the junction unmatched. This CDR3 is 15 amino acids long. Germline V CDR1 and CDR2: MNHEY, SVGAGI. Here the CDR3 reads CASRAGGASSVKAFF. Here the CDR3 DNA reads TGTGCCAGTCGCGCAGGGGGCGCTTCTTCGGTGAAAGCTTTCTTT.

The V gene is TRBV5-1, the J gene TRBJ1-6; possible D gene TRBD1, 5 bases. Trimming cost V 0 bases and J 6 bases, with 10 bases left between them. This CDR3 comprises 15 residues. Germline lookup yields CDR1 SGHRS and CDR2 YFSETQ. The CDR3: CASSLGGTGNSPLHF. Written as DNA, the CDR3 is TGCGCCAGCAGCTTGGGGGGGACGGGTAATTCACCCCTCCACTTT. The variable domain in full, completed from reference TRBV5-1 and TRBJ1-6, reads KAGVTQTPRYLIKTRGQQVTLSCSPISGHRSVSWYQQTPGQGLQFLFEYFSETQRNKGNFPGRFSGRQFSNSRSEMNVSTLELGDSALYLCASSLGGTGNSPLHFGNGTRLTVT.

The chain couples TRBV30 to TRBJ2-7, with 7 bases lining up with TRBD1. CDR3 length: 12 amino acids. The germline V gene has CDR1 GTSNPN and CDR2 SVGIG (reference sequence). CDR3 DNA: TGTGCTCAAACCGACAGGGCGGGTGAGCAGTACTTC. Translating gives CAQTDRAGEQYF.

The rearrangement uses TRBV2 and TRBJ2-5, with D maybe TRBD1 (5 bases). This CDR3 region has 14 residues. Trimming removed 4 bases from V and 2 bases from J, with 11 bases in between. The germline CDR1 and CDR2 sequences are SNHLY and FYNNEI. The CDR3 reads CASSGVTAQETQYF. CDR3 in DNA: TGTGCCAGCAGTGGTGTGACAGCACAAGAGACCCAGTACTTC. Full variable domain (rest looked up from reference TRBV2 and TRBJ2-5): EPEVTQTPSHQVTQMGQEVILRCVPISNHLYFYWYRQILGQKVEFLVSFYNNEISEKSEIFDDQFSVERPDGSNFTLKIRSTKLEDSAMYFCASSGVTAQETQYFGPGTRLLVL.

The chain couples TRBV6-2 or TRBV6-3 to TRBJ2-7; D perhaps matches TRBD1 (6 bases). The V gene's germline CDR1 is MNHEY and CDR2 SVGEGT. The germline V and J ends were trimmed by 2 bases and 6 bases, with 14 bases remaining between them. The CDR3 totals 14 residues. CDR3 in amino acids: CASSYLGAQGEQYF. DNA for the CDR3: TGTGCCAGCAGTTACCTGGGGGCGCAAGGCGAGCAGTACTTC.

The chain joins TRBV28 to TRBJ1-1, with 8 bases that match TRBD1. The CDR3 is made up of 15 amino acids. V was clipped by 3 bases and J by 3 bases; unmatched bases: 6. The V gene's germline CDR1 is MDHEN and CDR2 SYDVKM. The CDR3 nucleotides read TGTGCCAGCAGTTTGTACGGACAGGGTTACACTGAAGCTTTCTTT. It codes for CASSLYGQGYTEAFF.

The chain combines TRBV14 with TRBJ2-7, with 9 bases aligning to TRBD1. V dropped 5 bases and J dropped 1; count of bases not matched to a gene: 6. This CDR3 has 15 amino acids. Germline CDR1 is SGHDN and CDR2 is FVKESK. CDR3 amino acids: CASSLGQGRSYEQYF. The CDR3 region has the DNA TGTGCCAGCAGCTTAGGACAGGGGAGATCCTACGAGCAGTACTTC.

This chain links TRBV28 with TRBJ2-2; 7 nucleotides line up with TRBD1. The V gene's germline CDR1 is MDHEN and CDR2 SYDVKM. CDR3 length: 14 residues. V was pared by 4 bases and J by 3 bases, with 2 bases of the junction left unmatched. CDR3 nucleotides: TGTGCCAGCAGTTGGGACAGTCACACCGGGGAGCTGTTTTTT. It specifies CASSWDSHTGELFF.

In regard to this clone: The same CDR3 can be traced to other DNA sequences in this sample. V and J are TRBV6-2 or TRBV6-3 and TRBJ1-5, with D perhaps TRBD1 (5 bases). V lost 2 bases, J lost 2 bases, and 10 bases lay in between. The CDR3 runs to 15 residues. The germline gives CDR1 MNHEY, CDR2 SVGEGT. The CDR3 sequence: CASSYRGVGNQPQHF. The CDR3 region has the DNA TGTGCCAGCAGTTACCGGGGGGTTGGCAATCAGCCCCAGCATTTT.

The chain recombines TRBV2 with TRBJ2-3; TRBD2 agrees at 11 bases. The CDR3 has 17 residues. Germline lookup yields CDR1 SNHLY and CDR2 FYNNEI. With V trimmed by 0 bases and J by 4 bases, 6 bases remained unmatched. This CDR3 is CASSEAFSGRAPDTQYF. The CDR3 region has the DNA TGTGCCAGCAGTGAAGCTTTTAGCGGGAGGGCCCCAGATACGCAGTATTTT.

J is TRBJ2-6 and V is TRBV24-1, with D tentatively TRBD2 (6 bases). CDR3 length: 16 residues. Trimming shortened V by 3 bases and J by 3 bases, and 11 bases separated the two germline ends. Germline CDR1 and CDR2: KGHDR and SFDVKD. CDR3 loop: CATSDGGVSGANVLTF. DNA for the CDR3: TGTGCCACCAGTGATGGAGGGGTTAGTGGGGCCAACGTCCTGACTTTC.

The chain employs TRBV4-1 and TRBJ2-6; a weak D match, TRBD2 (6 bases). This CDR3 region has 16 residues. Germline CDR1 reads MGHRA; CDR2 reads YSYEKL. The V and J ends lost 3 bases and 4 bases respectively, with 13 bases between them. The CDR3 loop reads CASSHGGGAGANVLTF. CDR3 DNA: TGCGCCAGCAGCCACGGGGGTGGGGCGGGGGCCAACGTCCTGACTTTC.

The chain uses TRBV3-1 (or the pseudogene TRBV3-2) and TRBJ2-1; 9 nucleotides align to TRBD2. CDR3 length: 15 residues. V gave up 2 bases and J gave up 7 bases; unmatched junction bases: 6. From germline, CDR1 is LGHDT and CDR2 YNNKEL (reference sequence). The CDR3 nucleotides read TGTGCCAGCAGCCAACTAAGTAGCGGGAGTAATGAGCAGTTCTTC. Translation: CASSQLSSGSNEQFF.

The chain is built from TRBV2 and TRBJ1-5; 7 bases map to TRBD1. Germline trimming cut 8 bases from V and 0 bases from J; bases unmatched to any gene: 1. CDR1 and CDR2 (germline): SNHLY, FYNNEI. The CDR3 is 13 amino acids. The CDR3 DNA sequence: TGTGCCAGCGGGGACAGTAGCAATCAGCCCCAGCATTTT. Its protein product is CASGDSSNQPQHF.

The chain recombines TRBV7-9 with TRBJ2-7; D might be TRBD1 (6 bases). This CDR3 has 14 amino acids. Per germline, CDR1 SEHNR and CDR2 FQNEAQ (reference sequence). V lost 0 bases and J 5 bases, leaving 11 bases between the germline ends. CDR3 amino acids: CASSLAQGINEQYF. In DNA, the CDR3 is TGTGCCAGCAGCTTAGCGCAGGGGATCAACGAGCAGTACTTC. The full variable domain, completed using reference TRBV7-9 and TRBJ2-7, is DTGVSQNPRHKITKRGQNVTFRCDPISEHNRLYWYRQTLGQGPEFLTYFQNEAQLEKSRLLSDRFSAERPKGSFSTLEIQRTEQGDSAMYLCASSLAQGINEQYFGPGTRLTVT.

The J gene is TRBJ2-7, the V gene TRBV3-1 (or the pseudogene TRBV3-2), with 8 bases lining up with TRBD1. The V gene end was trimmed by 2 bases and the J gene end by 4 bases; junction bases not matched to a gene: 1. The CDR3 is 13 amino acids. Germline loops: CDR1 LGHDT, CDR2 YNNKEL (reference sequence). The CDR3: CASSQTGGYEQYF. CDR3 sequence (DNA): TGTGCCAGCAGCCAAACAGGGGGGTACGAGCAGTACTTC.

The genes are TRBV5-1 and TRBJ2-2, with D tentatively TRBD1 (5 bases). Germline lookup yields CDR1 SGHRS and CDR2 YFSETQ. This CDR3 is 16 amino acids long. The germline V and J ends were trimmed by 3 bases and 3 bases, with 15 bases remaining between them. CDR3 DNA: TGCGCCAGCAGCTCCACAGGATTTCTTGACACCGGGGAGCTGTTTTTT. Its protein is CASSSTGFLDTGELFF.

The genes are TRBV5-1 and TRBJ2-1; 10 bases line up with TRBD2. V gave up 4 bases and J gave up 5 bases; unmatched junction bases: 9. The CDR3 is 16 amino acids. Germline values: CDR1 SGHRS, CDR2 YFSETQ. Here the CDR3 DNA reads TGCGCCAGCAGCCTTAAGGTAGCGGGGGGAAACAATGAGCAGTTCTTC. Residues: CASSLKVAGGNNEQFF.

The chain carries TRBV20-1 and TRBJ1-1, with a tentative D call TRBD1 (5 bases). V was pared by 8 bases and J by 1 base, with 8 bases between. Germline V gives CDR1 DFQATT, CDR2 SNEGSKA (reference sequence). This CDR3 is built from 11 residues. DNA of the CDR3: TGCAGTTGGGGGGAGAACACTGAAGCTTTCTTT. Translating it yields CSWGENTEAFF.

The chain recombines TRBV14 with TRBJ2-1; tentative D call: TRBD2 (5 bases). The CDR3 contains 16 residues. Per the germline V gene, CDR1 is SGHDN and CDR2 is FVKESK. Trimming stripped 4 bases from V and 0 bases from J, with 13 bases between. The CDR3: CASSPPRGSSYNEQFF. CDR3 bases: TGTGCCAGCAGCCCGCCACGAGGGAGCTCCTACAATGAGCAGTTCTTC.

J is TRBJ1-2 and V is TRBV5-5; D might be TRBD1 (6 bases). V shed 6 bases and J shed 7 bases, with 16 bases lying between them. This CDR3 has 13 residues. From germline, CDR1 is SGHKS and CDR2 YYEKEE (reference sequence). CDR3 sequence (DNA): TGTGCCAGCACCTCCCGGGCAGGGGCTGGCTACACCTTC. Encoded protein: CASTSRAGAGYTF.

The rearrangement links TRBV29-1 to TRBJ2-5, with unresolved D. Germline lookup yields CDR1 SQVTM and CDR2 ANQGSEA. The CDR3 sequence is 10 residues long. V lost 7 bases, J lost 4 bases, and 7 bases lay in between. The CDR3 loop is CSGFGETQYF. The CDR3 coding sequence is TGCAGCGGCTTCGGAGAGACCCAGTACTTC.

The V gene is TRBV24-1, the J gene TRBJ2-2, with 7 bases matching TRBD1. CDR3 size: 17 residues. The germline V gene encodes CDR1 KGHDR and CDR2 SFDVKD. Unmatched junction bases numbered 7, after V lost 0 bases and J lost 4 bases. The CDR3 reads CATSDLETGTSTGELFF. For the CDR3, the DNA is TGTGCCACCAGTGATTTGGAGACAGGGACCTCCACCGGGGAGCTGTTTTTT.

The chain has TRBV20-1 and TRBJ2-1; TRBD2 aligns across 10 bases. V lost 5 bases and J lost 9; bases outside the gene matches: 7. This CDR3 spans 13 amino acids. Germline V lookup: CDR1 DFQATT, CDR2 SNEGSKA (reference sequence). CDR3 coding DNA: TGCAGTGCTCGTGGGACTAGCGTCTTTGAGCAGTTCTTC. This translates into CSARGTSVFEQFF.

This sequence joins TRBV19 and TRBJ2-1; 7 bases are shared with TRBD2. The CDR3 has 15 amino acids. Germline V CDR1 and CDR2: LNHDA, SQIVND (reference sequence). V lost 2 bases to trimming and J lost 3 bases; unmatched junction nucleotides: 4. CDR3 coding DNA: TGTGCCAGTAGTATATACGGCGGGAGCTACAATGAGCAGTTCTTC. Amino acids: CASSIYGGSYNEQFF.

This chain links TRBV6-5 with TRBJ2-7; possibly TRBD1 or TRBD2 for D (5 bases each). Germline CDR1 and CDR2: MNHEY and SVGAGI. CDR3 size: 15 residues. With 7 bases removed from V and 0 bases from J, the gap between germline ends came to 16 bases. The CDR3 here is CASTRVGANSYEQYF. CDR3 nucleotides: TGTGCCAGCACCAGGGTCGGGGCTAACTCCTACGAGCAGTACTTC.

The gene calls are TRBV6-1 and TRBJ2-7, with TRBD1 matching over 8 bases. The germline V gene has CDR1 MNHNS and CDR2 SASEGT. The CDR3 has 17 amino acids. The V segment lost 1 base and the J segment 3 bases; nucleotides outside the gene matches: 11. In nucleotides, the CDR3 is TGTGCCAGCAGTGAAGTACCGGGACAGGTGGTGGGCTACGAGCAGTACTTC. This encodes CASSEVPGQVVGYEQYF.

The V gene is TRBV7-9, the J gene TRBJ2-5; D ambiguous. Trimming pared 5 bases from V and 0 bases from J, leaving 10 bases between. The CDR3 consists of 14 residues. Germline CDR1 SEHNR, CDR2 FQNEAQ (reference sequence). This CDR3 reads CASSLSQYQETQYF. The CDR3, as DNA: TGTGCCAGCAGCCTCTCCCAATACCAAGAGACCCAGTACTTC.